What follows are 9 T cell receptor beta chains derived from one specimen sequenced in a study of cytomegalovirus exposure and HLA in healthy donors. Clones were read by immunoSEQ multiplex PCR, and TCRdb kept only the in-frame ones, dropping some. This table holds more than 80,000 clones, approximately 96% found once. The sequencing sample was made of PBMCs. The origin of the receptors is a woman under 30 in good health and CMV-seronegative.

The gene calls are TRBV5-1 and TRBJ2-7; TRBD2 aligns across 8 bases. The CDR3 totals 14 residues. Germline CDR1 reads SGHRS; CDR2 reads YFSETQ. V shed 4 bases, J shed 2 bases, and the junction held 5 bases outside the gene matches. CDR3 DNA: TGCGCCAGCAGCCCGGGGGGGTTCCCCTACGAGCAGTACTTC. This codes for CASSPGGFPYEQYF.

The rearrangement uses TRBV2 and TRBJ1-2, with D hard to call. Germline values: CDR1 SNHLY, CDR2 FYNNEI. The CDR3 runs 13 residues. V lost 4 bases and J lost 2, with 8 bases in between. The CDR3: CASSAGFNYGYTF. In DNA form, the CDR3 reads TGTGCCAGCAGTGCCGGGTTCAACTATGGCTACACCTTC.

The V gene is TRBV5-6, the J gene TRBJ2-1; possible D gene TRBD1, 5 bases. This CDR3 has 12 amino acids. Germline CDR1 and CDR2: SGHDT and YYEEEE. Between the trimmed V and J ends, which lost 5 bases and 9 bases, there was a span of 12 bases. In DNA form, the CDR3 reads TGTGCCAGCAGTAAAGGGGCGATTGAGCAGTTCTTC. Encoded protein: CASSKGAIEQFF.

The CDR3 sequence: CASSQEPFLSQREMLDTQYF. Written as DNA, the CDR3 is TGCGCCAGCAGCCAAGAGCCCTTTTTGAGCCAGCGGGAGATGTTAGATACGCAGTATTTT. The chain links TRBV4-1 to TRBJ2-3; 8 nucleotides match TRBD2. After removal of 0 bases from V and 5 bases from J, the junction contained 19 bases not matched to a gene. CDR1 and CDR2 (germline): MGHRA, YSYEKL. The length of the CDR3 is 20 residues.

V and J are TRBV5-1 and TRBJ2-5; weak D call: TRBD1 (6 bases). The germline CDR1 and CDR2 sequences are SGHRS and YFSETQ. With 5 bases removed from V and 5 bases from J, the gap between germline ends came to 16 bases. This CDR3 spans 14 amino acids. CDR3 in amino acids: CASSRDTLTETQYF. CDR3 DNA: TGCGCCAGCAGTCGGGACACCTTGACGGAGACCCAGTACTTC.

This clone occurred once. J is TRBJ1-1 and V is TRBV18; unclear D gene. This CDR3 comprises 12 residues. Trimming shortened V by 6 bases and J by 1 base, and 6 bases separated the two germline ends. Germline loops: CDR1 KGHSH, CDR2 LQKENI. CDR3 bases: TGTGCCAGCTCCCTACCGAACACTGAAGCTTTCTTT. Translation gives CASSLPNTEAFF.

The chain combines TRBV27 with TRBJ2-1, with 10 bases lining up with TRBD2. V lost 5 bases to trimming and J lost 3 bases; unmatched junction nucleotides: 4. CDR3 length equals 15 residues. CDR1 and CDR2 from the germline V gene are MNHEY and SMNVEV (reference sequence). The CDR3 sequence: CASSPTSGNYNEQFF. CDR3 nucleotides: TGTGCCAGCAGTCCCACTAGCGGGAACTACAATGAGCAGTTCTTC.

The genes are TRBV5-6 and TRBJ2-3, with a weak D call TRBD2 (6 bases). This CDR3 region has 15 residues. Trimming took 4 bases from V and 1 from J, leaving 13 bases between them. The germline V gene encodes CDR1 SGHDT and CDR2 YYEEEE. CDR3 DNA: TGTGCCAGCAGCCCGCCGGGACTTGGCACAGATACGCAGTATTTT. It is translated as CASSPPGLGTDTQYF. The whole variable domain, filled in from reference TRBV5-6 and TRBJ2-3, reads DAGVTQSPTHLIKTRGQQVTLRCSPKSGHDTVSWYQQALGQGPQFIFQYYEEEERQRGNFPDRFSGHQFPNYSSELNVNALLLGDSALYLCASSPPGLGTDTQYFGPGTRLTVL.

This chain connects TRBV5-6 to TRBJ2-7; D not resolved. This CDR3 has 16 residues. The V gene lost 2 bases and the J gene lost 3 bases, with 18 bases spanning the gap. Looked up from germline, CDR1 is SGHDT and CDR2 is YYEEEE. DNA of the CDR3: TGTGCCAGCAGCTTCTACATGCAGGCCCCAAACTACGAGCAGTACTTC. As protein: CASSFYMQAPNYEQYF.